A selection of T cell receptor beta chains follows, all from one sample in a study of neurological immune-mediated disorders. TCRdb fed the 5' RACE reads into MiXCR, producing one record per CDR3 protein. The sample consists of under 60,000 distinct CDR3 sequences, about 3% of them appearing once. Sequencing used PBMCs. These receptors all stem from a man aged 35 to 55 with multiple sclerosis. Each CDR3 is given with its conserved first and last residue. A D gene is named only where the DNA matches it firmly. A clone size is listed for some rows: how often the clone was seen (once, few, many), or a class if it is expanded.

length,size,J,D,V,DNA,CDR3
14,.,TRBJ2-7,TRBD1,TRBV6-5,TGTGCCAGCAGTCCGGACAGGGGAATTTACGAGCAGTACTTC,CASSPDRGIYEQYF
14,many,TRBJ2-5,TRBD2,TRBV9,TGTGCCAGCAGCGTAGCTTCGGGGGGGGAGACCCAGTACTTC,CASSVASGGETQYF
16,many,TRBJ2-2,TRBD2,TRBV2,TGTGCCAGCAGTGATCGGGGGACTAGTGTCGCCGGGGAGCTGTTTTTT,CASSDRGTSVAGELFF
16,many,TRBJ2-7,.,TRBV27,TGTGCCAGCAGTCCCCCGGGGTGGGGAAGCTCCTACGAGCAGTACTTC,CASSPPGWGSSYEQYF
17,many,TRBJ2-2,.,TRBV3-1,TGTGCCAGCAGCCAAGTTCTCGGGACCCTGAACACCGGGGAGCTGTTTTTT,CASSQVLGTLNTGELFF
18,many,TRBJ2-1,TRBD2,TRBV9,TGTGCCAGCAGCGTAGCTCATAGTAGCGGGGGACCCTACAATGAGCAGTTCTTC,CASSVAHSSGGPYNEQFF
15,few,TRBJ2-3,TRBD1,TRBV5-5,TGTGCCAGCAGCAATGACAGGGGGACCACAGATACGCAGTATTTT,CASSNDRGTTDTQYF
12,many,TRBJ2-7,.,TRBV7-9,TGTGCCAGCAGCTTAGATGAGGCCGAGCAGTACTTC,CASSLDEAEQYF
13,many,TRBJ2-1,.,TRBV12-3/TRBV12-4,TGTGCCAGCAGTTTAACCCCGAACAATGAGCAGTTCTTC,CASSLTPNNEQFF
11,many,TRBJ2-1,.,TRBV2,TGTGCCAGCGAATTTGCGCGTGAGCAGTTCTTC,CASEFAREQFF
12,many,TRBJ1-1,.,TRBV6-2/TRBV6-3,TGTGCCAGCAGTATCAGGGACACTGAAGCTTTCTTT,CASSIRDTEAFF
13,many,TRBJ2-1,.,TRBV18,TGTGCCAGCTCACTTACAGGACTCAATGAGCAGTTCTTC,CASSLTGLNEQFF
13,many,TRBJ2-2,.,TRBV20-1,TGCAGTGCTAGCGGGGACAACACCGGGGAGCTGTTTTTT,CSASGDNTGELFF
22,many,TRBJ2-3,TRBD2,TRBV7-8,TGTGCCAGCAGCCCCTTCCGACTGGGACTAGCGGTGAAATTCACTAGCACAGATACGCAGTATTTT,CASSPFRLGLAVKFTSTDTQYF
17,.,TRBJ2-6,.,TRBV3-1,TGTGCCAGCAGCCAAGGAGGGCCCGCCTCTGGGGCCAACGTCCTGACTTTC,CASSQGGPASGANVLTF